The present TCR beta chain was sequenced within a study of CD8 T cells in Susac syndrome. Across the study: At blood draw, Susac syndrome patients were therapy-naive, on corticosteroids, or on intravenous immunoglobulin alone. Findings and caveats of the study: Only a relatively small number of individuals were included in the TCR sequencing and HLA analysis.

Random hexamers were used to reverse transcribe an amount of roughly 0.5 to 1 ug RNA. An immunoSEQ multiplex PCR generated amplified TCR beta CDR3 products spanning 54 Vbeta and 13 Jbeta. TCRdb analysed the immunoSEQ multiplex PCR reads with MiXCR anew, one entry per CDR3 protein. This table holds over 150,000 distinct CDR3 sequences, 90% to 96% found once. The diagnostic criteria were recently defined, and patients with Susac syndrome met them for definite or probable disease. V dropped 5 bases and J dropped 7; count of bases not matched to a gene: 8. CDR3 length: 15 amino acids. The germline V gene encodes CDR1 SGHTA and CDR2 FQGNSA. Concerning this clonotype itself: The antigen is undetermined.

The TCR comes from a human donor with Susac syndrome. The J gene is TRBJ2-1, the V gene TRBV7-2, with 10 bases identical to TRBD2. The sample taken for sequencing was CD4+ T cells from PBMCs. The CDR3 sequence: CASSQRGGRWNEQFF. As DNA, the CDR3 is TGTGCCAGCAGCCAGCGGGGGGGCCGGTGGAATGAGCAGTTCTTC.